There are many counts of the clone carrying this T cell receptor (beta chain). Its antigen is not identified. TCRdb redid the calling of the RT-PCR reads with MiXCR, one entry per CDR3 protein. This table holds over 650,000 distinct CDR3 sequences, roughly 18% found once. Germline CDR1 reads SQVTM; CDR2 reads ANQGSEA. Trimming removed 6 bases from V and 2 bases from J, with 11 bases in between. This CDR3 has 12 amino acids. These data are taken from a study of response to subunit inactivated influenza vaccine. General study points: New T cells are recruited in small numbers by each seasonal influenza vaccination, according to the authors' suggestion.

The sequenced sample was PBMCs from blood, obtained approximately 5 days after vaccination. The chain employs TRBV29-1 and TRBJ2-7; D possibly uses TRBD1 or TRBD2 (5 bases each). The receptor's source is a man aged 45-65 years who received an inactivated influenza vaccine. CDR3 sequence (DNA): TGCAGCGTAGGGACCGGACCCTACGAGCAGTACTTC. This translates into CSVGTGPYEQYF.